Listed below are T cell receptor beta chains from one sample, sequenced in a study of blood T cell repertoires in COVID-19. Clones were sequenced by immunoSEQ multiplex PCR, and TCRdb holds only the in-frame ones, with some missing. Of a few hundred thousand clones detected, approximately 84% appear once; the ten largest clones hold around 3.6%. Input material: PBMCs or T cells enriched from blood (not recorded which). All receptors come from a man aged 45-60 years who had recovered from COVID-19. Both conserved end residues are part of each CDR3. D genes are given only for firm matches. A row's size may be missing; if present it is once, few, many or a size class.

TRBD2	TRBV7-3	TRBJ2-1	.	CASSSGGRLYNEQFF	TGTGCCAGCAGCTCGGGCGGGAGGCTCTACAATGAGCAGTTCTTC
.	TRBV12-3/TRBV12-4	TRBJ1-2	.	CASSIQGTYGYTF	TGTGCCAGCAGTATCCAGGGAACCTATGGCTACACCTTC
.	TRBV5-1	TRBJ2-3	.	CASSLWGGSTDTQYF	TGCGCCAGCAGCTTGTGGGGGGGCAGCACAGATACGCAGTATTTT
.	TRBV2	TRBJ1-3	.	CASSQEENTIYF	TGTGCCAGCTCTCAGGAGGAAAACACCATATATTTT
TRBD1	TRBV11-2	TRBJ1-2	.	CASSAGGDYGYTF	TGTGCCAGCAGCGCAGGGGGTGACTATGGCTACACCTTC
.	TRBV25-1	TRBJ2-1	many	CASSERGAGNEQFF	TGTGCCAGCAGTGAGCGGGGAGCGGGCAATGAGCAGTTCTTC
TRBD1	TRBV2	TRBJ1-2	.	CASSAPRTGGDGYTF	TGTGCCAGCAGTGCTCCCCGGACAGGGGGAGATGGCTACACCTTC
TRBD2	TRBV19	TRBJ2-6	.	CASDAGDVSGANVLTF	TGTGCCAGCGATGCGGGGGATGTCTCTGGGGCCAACGTCCTGACTTTC
TRBD2	TRBV6-5	TRBJ2-5	few	CASSHPAGDQETQYF	TGTGCCAGCAGCCACCCAGCGGGGGACCAAGAGACCCAGTACTTC
.	TRBV30	TRBJ1-6	.	CAWNRAGYNSPLHF	TGTGCCTGGAACAGGGCTGGTTATAATTCACCCCTCCACTTT
.	TRBV30	TRBJ1-1	few	CAWSVLNTEAFF	TGTGCCTGGAGTGTACTAAACACTGAAGCTTTCTTT
TRBD2	TRBV5-5	TRBJ2-7	few	CASSSGGGTPYEQYF	TGTGCCAGCAGCTCCGGGGGGGGTACACCCTACGAGCAGTACTTC
TRBD1	TRBV7-2	TRBJ2-6	.	CASSLGFRGTGANVLTF	TGTGCCAGCAGCTTAGGGTTCAGGGGGACCGGGGCCAACGTCCTGACTTTC
.	TRBV28	TRBJ2-1	.	CASGGGIKNEQFF	TGTGCCAGCGGCGGAGGGATAAAGAATGAGCAGTTCTTC
.	TRBV27	TRBJ1-2	.	CASRRGGGHYGYTF	TGTGCCAGCAGACGCGGGGGGGGGCACTATGGCTACACCTTC
.	TRBV11-3	TRBJ1-2	once	CASSLNQGIPYGYTF	TGTGCCAGCAGCTTAAACCAGGGGATCCCTTATGGCTACACCTTC
TRBD1	TRBV27	TRBJ2-1	.	CASSAGTGIGYNEQFF	TGTGCCAGCAGCGCCGGGACAGGGATCGGGTACAATGAGCAGTTCTTC
TRBD1	TRBV6-5	TRBJ2-5	.	CASSYGDSQETQYF	TGTGCCAGCAGTTACGGGGACAGCCAAGAGACCCAGTACTTC
.	TRBV10-1	TRBJ1-2	.	CASSAGGEPNYGYTF	TGCGCCAGCAGTGCTGGAGGTGAACCCAACTATGGCTACACCTTC
.	TRBV5-1	TRBJ1-4	.	CASRDSYEKLFF	TGCGCCAGCAGGGACTCTTACGAAAAACTGTTTTTT
TRBD1	TRBV7-9	TRBJ2-5	.	CASSLKRGGLETQYF	TGTGCCAGCAGCTTAAAGAGAGGGGGCCTCGAGACCCAGTACTTC
TRBD2	TRBV5-1	TRBJ2-3	.	CASSFGLAGATSTDTQYF	TGCGCCAGCAGCTTCGGACTAGCGGGAGCTACAAGCACAGATACGCAGTATTTT
TRBD1	TRBV9	TRBJ2-3	.	CASSVSQGASDTQYF	TGTGCCAGCAGCGTGTCGCAGGGGGCATCGGATACGCAGTATTTT
TRBD2	TRBV9	TRBJ2-7	.	CASSVVGTSEQYF	TGTGCCAGCAGCGTAGTGGGGACTAGCGAGCAGTACTTC
TRBD2	TRBV18	TRBJ2-7	.	CASSLGPGGGNYEQYF	TGTGCCAGCTCACTGGGGCCCGGCGGGGGGAACTACGAGCAGTACTTC
.	TRBV18	TRBJ2-7	.	CASSVQGQSLEQYF	TGTGCCAGCTCTGTACAGGGTCAGAGCCTGGAGCAGTACTTC
.	TRBV11-2	TRBJ2-1	.	CASSLEYGQVLSYNEQFF	TGTGCCAGCAGCTTAGAGTACGGACAAGTACTATCCTACAATGAGCAGTTCTTC
.	TRBV18	TRBJ2-4	.	CASSPQGEHIQYF	TGTGCCAGCTCACCACAGGGGGAGCACATTCAGTACTTC
TRBD1	TRBV19	TRBJ1-5	few	CASSRGADRGSQPQHF	TGTGCCAGTAGTAGAGGGGCGGACAGGGGATCTCAGCCCCAGCATTTT
TRBD1	TRBV19	TRBJ1-3	.	CASSIRDRGLLSGNTIYF	TGTGCCAGTAGTATACGTGACAGGGGTCTCCTCTCTGGAAACACCATATATTTT
TRBD2	TRBV28	TRBJ2-7	.	CASSSPRPSGLYSYEQYF	TGTGCCAGCAGTTCCCCCCGGCCTAGCGGGTTGTACTCCTACGAGCAGTACTTC
.	TRBV7-8	TRBJ2-2	once	CASSLERGERELFF	TGTGCCAGCAGCTTAGAACGAGGAGAAAGGGAGCTGTTTTTT
.	TRBV2	TRBJ2-5	.	CASTRDFTGETQYF	TGTGCCAGCACCCGGGACTTCACGGGAGAGACCCAGTACTTC
TRBD1	TRBV3-1/TRBV3-2	TRBJ1-5	.	CASSQGDRGEPQHF	TGTGCCAGCAGCCAAGGGGACAGGGGGGAGCCCCAGCATTTT